This is a list of T cell receptor beta chains from one sample in a study. TCRdb processed the RT-PCR reads anew with MiXCR; each CDR3 protein has one entry. This sample has about 680,000 distinct CDR3 sequences; 14% occur once, and the top ten carry roughly 3.6%. Sequenced: memory CD4+ T cells from blood. Source of these receptors: a female donor in good health, serving as a healthy control. Each CDR3 is given with its conserved first and last residue. The D gene is left open where the match is weak. Size is stated for part of the rows, as once, few or many counts, or as a class when the clone is expanded.

clone_size j_call d_call v_call cdr3_nt cdr3_aa
few TRBJ1-5 TRBD1 TRBV29-1 TGCAGCGTTGGCTGGACAGGGAATCAGCCCCAGCATTTT CSVGWTGNQPQHF
few TRBJ2-7 - TRBV28 TGTGCCAGCAGCCCCCCTATGAGGGGGATCCCCTACGAGCAGTACTTC CASSPPMRGIPYEQYF
- TRBJ2-1 TRBD1 TRBV24-1 TGTGCCACCAGTGACGCACGACAGGGCTACAATGAGCAGTTCTTC CATSDARQGYNEQFF
many TRBJ2-1 - TRBV6-5 TGTGCCAGCAGGATTAGTGCCTACAATGAGCAGTTCTTC CASRISAYNEQFF
- TRBJ1-2 TRBD1 TRBV29-1 TGCAGCGTTGATGCGGAGACAGGGCCATATGGCTACACCTTC CSVDAETGPYGYTF
- TRBJ2-1 - TRBV11-2 TGTGCCAGCAGCCCGGACCTCACTAGCTCCTACAATGAGCAGTTCTTC CASSPDLTSSYNEQFF
- TRBJ1-3 - TRBV10-1 TGCGCCAGCAGTGAGTCGTGGGTCGCTGGAAACACCATATATTTT CASSESWVAGNTIYF
- TRBJ2-1 TRBD2 TRBV12-3/TRBV12-4 TGTGCCAGCATCACCGGGACTAGCGGGGGGGCCTACAATGAGCAGTTCTTC CASITGTSGGAYNEQFF
- TRBJ2-1 TRBD2 TRBV7-9 TGTGCCAGCAGCTTTGCGGGAGGGGGGAATGAGCAGTTCTTC CASSFAGGGNEQFF
many TRBJ2-1 - TRBV12-3/TRBV12-4 TGTGCCAGCAGTTTGGGCTTAGGGGGAGGCTACAATGAGCAGTTCTTC CASSLGLGGGYNEQFF
many TRBJ2-3 TRBD2 TRBV4-3 TGCGCCAGCAGCCAAAGAGTTGGTCTAGCGGGGGTTCCAGATACGCAGTATTTT CASSQRVGLAGVPDTQYF
many TRBJ2-3 TRBD2 TRBV4-2 TGTGCCAGCAGTCAGGGACTAGCGGGAAACACAGATACGCAGTATTTT CASSQGLAGNTDTQYF
many TRBJ2-5 TRBD2 TRBV29-1 TGCAGCGTTGAAAGCCCTAGCGGCCCTCGCGAGACCCAGTACTTC CSVESPSGPRETQYF
- TRBJ2-1 TRBD1 TRBV5-1 TGCGCCAGCAGCTGGAACTCAGGGGGCGGGAATGAGCAGTTCTTC CASSWNSGGGNEQFF
- TRBJ2-5 - TRBV20-1 TGCAGTGCTGCCACTACGACACGGGAGACCCAGTACTTC CSAATTTRETQYF
many TRBJ1-2 TRBD1 TRBV12-3/TRBV12-4 TGTGCCAGCAGGCTAGGGGACAGGCCGAACTATGGCTACACCTTC CASRLGDRPNYGYTF
- TRBJ1-2 TRBD1 TRBV7-3 TGTGCCTTTATCTCAGGGGGGGCCAGAAATGGCTACACCTTC CAFISGGARNGYTF
few TRBJ2-7 TRBD1 TRBV3-1 TGTGCCAGCAGCCATATACCAGGGGGCCTCTACGAGCAGTACTTC CASSHIPGGLYEQYF
many TRBJ1-1 TRBD1 TRBV5-1 TGCGCCAGCAGCTTCGGGACAGGGGACACTGAAGCTTTCTTT CASSFGTGDTEAFF
few TRBJ2-1 TRBD1 TRBV27 TGTGCCAGCAGTCTAAGGGGGCATGAGATAGATGAGCAGTTCTTC CASSLRGHEIDEQFF
few TRBJ1-3 - TRBV5-1 TGCGCCAGCAGCTCTAACGGGTACTCTGGAAACACCATATATTTT CASSSNGYSGNTIYF
- TRBJ1-1 - TRBV6-2/TRBV6-3 TGTGCCAGCAGTGCCACAGGGATCTCTGAAGCTTTCTTT CASSATGISEAFF